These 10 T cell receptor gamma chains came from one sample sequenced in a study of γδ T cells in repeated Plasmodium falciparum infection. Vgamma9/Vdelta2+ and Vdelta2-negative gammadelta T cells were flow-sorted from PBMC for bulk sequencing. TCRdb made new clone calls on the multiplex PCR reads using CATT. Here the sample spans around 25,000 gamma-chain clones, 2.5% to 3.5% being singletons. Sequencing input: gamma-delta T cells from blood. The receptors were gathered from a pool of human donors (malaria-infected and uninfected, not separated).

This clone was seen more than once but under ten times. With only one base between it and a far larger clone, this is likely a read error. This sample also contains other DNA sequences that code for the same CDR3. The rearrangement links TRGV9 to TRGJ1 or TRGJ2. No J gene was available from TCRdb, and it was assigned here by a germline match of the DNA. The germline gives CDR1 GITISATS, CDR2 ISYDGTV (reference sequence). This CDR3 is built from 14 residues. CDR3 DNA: TGCGCCTTGTGGGGTCCGCGGGATTATTATAAGAAACTCTTT. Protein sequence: CALWGPRDYYKKLF.

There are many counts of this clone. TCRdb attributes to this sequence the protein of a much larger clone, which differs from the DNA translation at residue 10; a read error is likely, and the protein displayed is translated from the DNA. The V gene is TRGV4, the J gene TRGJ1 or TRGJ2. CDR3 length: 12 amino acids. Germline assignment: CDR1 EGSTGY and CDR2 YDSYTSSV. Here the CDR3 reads CATWTPYYKELF. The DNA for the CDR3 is TGTGCCACCTGGACTCCCTATTATAAGGAACTCTTT.

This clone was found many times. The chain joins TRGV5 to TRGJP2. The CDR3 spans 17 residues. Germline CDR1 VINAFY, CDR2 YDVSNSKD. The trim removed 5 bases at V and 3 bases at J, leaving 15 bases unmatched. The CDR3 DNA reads TGTGCCACCTGGGCCGAGCTACGCCGGGGTAGTGATTGGATCAAGACGTTT. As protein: CATWAELRRGSDWIKTF.

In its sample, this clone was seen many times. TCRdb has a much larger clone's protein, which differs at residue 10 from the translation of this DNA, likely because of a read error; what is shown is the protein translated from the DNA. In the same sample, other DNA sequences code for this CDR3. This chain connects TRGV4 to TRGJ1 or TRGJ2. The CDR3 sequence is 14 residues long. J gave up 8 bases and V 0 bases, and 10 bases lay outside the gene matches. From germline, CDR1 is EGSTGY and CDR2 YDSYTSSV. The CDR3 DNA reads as TGTGCCACCTGGGATGGGCCTGGATATCATAAGAAACTCTTT. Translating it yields CATWDGPGYHKKLF.

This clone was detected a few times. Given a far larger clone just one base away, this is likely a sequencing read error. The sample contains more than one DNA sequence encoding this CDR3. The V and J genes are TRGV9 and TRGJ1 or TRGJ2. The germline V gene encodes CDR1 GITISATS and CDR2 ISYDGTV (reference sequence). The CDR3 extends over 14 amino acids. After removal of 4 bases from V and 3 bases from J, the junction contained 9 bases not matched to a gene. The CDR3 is CALWEVHPYYKKLF. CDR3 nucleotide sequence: TGTGCCTTGTGGGAAGTGCATCCTTATTATAAGAAACTCTTT.

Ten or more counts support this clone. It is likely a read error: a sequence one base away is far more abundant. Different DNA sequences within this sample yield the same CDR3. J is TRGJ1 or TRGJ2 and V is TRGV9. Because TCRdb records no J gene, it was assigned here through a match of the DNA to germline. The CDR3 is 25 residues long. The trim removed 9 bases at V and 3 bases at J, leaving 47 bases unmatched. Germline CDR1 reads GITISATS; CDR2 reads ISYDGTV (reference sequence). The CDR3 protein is CALDSLRGLLPCNKFEHGAYYKKLF. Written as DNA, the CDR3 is TGTGCCTTGGATTCTTTGCGGGGCTTGTTACCTTGTAATAAGTTCGAGCATGGTGCTTATTATAAGAAACTCTTT.

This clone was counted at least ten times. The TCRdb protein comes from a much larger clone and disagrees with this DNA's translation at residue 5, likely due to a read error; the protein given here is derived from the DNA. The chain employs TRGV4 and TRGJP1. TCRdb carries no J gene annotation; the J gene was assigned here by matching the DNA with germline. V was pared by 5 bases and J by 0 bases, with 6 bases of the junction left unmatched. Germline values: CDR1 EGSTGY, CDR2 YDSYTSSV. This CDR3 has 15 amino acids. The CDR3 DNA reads TGTGCCACCTGGGTAATCTATACCACTGGTTGGTTCAAGATATTT. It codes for CATWVIYTTGWFKIF.

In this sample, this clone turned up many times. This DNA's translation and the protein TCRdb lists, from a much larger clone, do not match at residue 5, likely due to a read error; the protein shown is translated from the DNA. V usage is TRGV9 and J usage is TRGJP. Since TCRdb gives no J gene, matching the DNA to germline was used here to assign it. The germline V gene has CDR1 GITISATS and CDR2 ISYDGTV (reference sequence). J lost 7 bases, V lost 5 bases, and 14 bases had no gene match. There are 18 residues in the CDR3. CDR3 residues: CALWGPRDPELGKKIKVF. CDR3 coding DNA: TGTGCCTTGTGGGGGCCCAGGGACCCGGAGTTGGGCAAAAAAATCAAGGTATTT.

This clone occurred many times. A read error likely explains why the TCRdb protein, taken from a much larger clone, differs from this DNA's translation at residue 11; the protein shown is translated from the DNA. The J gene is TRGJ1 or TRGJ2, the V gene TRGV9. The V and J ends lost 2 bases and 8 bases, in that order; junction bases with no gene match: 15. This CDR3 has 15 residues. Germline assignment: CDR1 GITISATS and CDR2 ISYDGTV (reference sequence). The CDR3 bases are TGTGCCTTGTGGGAGGCCCCCTTCCGATATCATAAGAAACTCTTT. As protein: CALWEAPFRYHKKLF.

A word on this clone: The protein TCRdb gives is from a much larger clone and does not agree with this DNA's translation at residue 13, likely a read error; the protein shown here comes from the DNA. The CDR3 coding sequence is TGTGCCTTGTGGGAGGGGAACCTACCTTATTATAAGAGACTCTTT. Protein sequence: CALWEGNLPYYKRLF. No J gene was named, though the V gene is TRGV9. Germline V gives CDR1 GITISATS, CDR2 ISYDGTV (reference sequence). This CDR3 is 15 amino acids long.